Listed here are 24 T cell receptor beta chains from one sample, sequenced in a study of blood T cell repertoires in COVID-19. Assay: immunoSEQ multiplex PCR; the TCRdb copy retains only in-frame clones and omits some. The sample holds 95,000 to 150,000 clones, 75% to 90% seen once. The sequencing input was peripheral blood. The receptor set was obtained from a man between 65 and 85 years old with active or convalescent COVID-19.

The chain joins TRBV30 to TRBJ2-1, with D uncertain. This CDR3 contains 13 residues. The V end was cut by 0 bases, the J end by 4 bases, with 7 bases between. From germline, CDR1 is GTSNPN and CDR2 SVGIG (reference sequence). The CDR3 region has the DNA TGTGCCTGGAGTGTAAGTAGATACAATGAGCAGTTCTTC. Translating it yields CAWSVSRYNEQFF.

The chain employs TRBV3-1 (or the pseudogene TRBV3-2) and TRBJ2-5; 7 nucleotides align to TRBD2. Per germline, CDR1 LGHDT and CDR2 YNNKEL (reference sequence). V lost 4 bases and J lost 1; bases outside the gene matches: 6. This CDR3 contains 15 residues. The CDR3 spells CASSLGAGVQETQYF. The DNA of the CDR3 is TGTGCCAGCAGCCTCGGGGCGGGGGTCCAAGAGACCCAGTACTTC.

V gene TRBV6-2 or TRBV6-3 combines with J gene TRBJ1-3; perhaps TRBD1 as D (5 bases). The CDR3 length is 17 residues. The germline CDR1 and CDR2 sequences are MNHEY and SVGEGT. The V and J ends lost 6 bases and 5 bases respectively, with 23 bases between them. This CDR3 is CASSPLPDSLLRNTIYF. The CDR3, as DNA: TGTGCCAGCAGCCCTCTCCCCGACAGTCTTCTTAGAAACACCATATATTTT.

DNA for the CDR3: TGTGCCAGCCGGGAGGCTTATAACAATGAGCAGTTCTTC. Its translation: CASREAYNNEQFF. The chain employs TRBV6-6 and TRBJ2-1; TRBD2 matches 7 bases. The germline V gene has CDR1 MNHNY and CDR2 SVGAGI (reference sequence). This CDR3 is 13 amino acids long. V gave up 8 bases and J gave up 5 bases; unmatched junction bases: 6.

This chain joins TRBV19 and TRBJ2-3; 10 bases are shared with TRBD2. Germline V gene lookup returns CDR1 LNHDA and CDR2 SQIVND (reference sequence). This CDR3 has 16 residues. With V trimmed by 5 bases and J by 4 bases, 9 bases remained unmatched. The CDR3 loop reads CASSPRTSGHPDTQYF. Here the CDR3 DNA reads TGTGCCAGTAGTCCCCGGACTAGCGGACACCCAGATACGCAGTATTTT.

The gene calls are TRBV5-1 and TRBJ2-6; 10 bases are shared with TRBD1. CDR3 length equals 18 residues. The germline gives CDR1 SGHRS, CDR2 YFSETQ. The V gene end was trimmed by 0 bases and the J gene end by 4 bases; junction bases not matched to a gene: 7. The CDR3, as DNA: TGCGCCAGCAGCTTGGGGACAGGGGGAGGATCAGGGGCCAACGTCCTGACTTTC. Protein: CASSLGTGGGSGANVLTF.

The rearrangement links TRBV27 to TRBJ1-1; D is ambiguous. V was clipped by 5 bases and J by 6 bases, with 16 bases between them. CDR1 and CDR2 from the germline V gene are MNHEY and SMNVEV (reference sequence). This CDR3 is built from 14 residues. CDR3 nucleotides: TGTGCCAGCAGTACCCAAGTGCCTAACGCTGAAGCTTTCTTT. It codes for CASSTQVPNAEAFF.

The chain uses TRBV18 and TRBJ2-7, with 8 bases matching TRBD2. The CDR3 has 14 amino acids. Trimming removed 0 bases from V and 3 bases from J; junction bases left unmatched: 1. Germline CDR1 KGHSH, CDR2 LQKENI. This chain's CDR3 is CASSPPGLVYEQYF. The CDR3 region has the DNA TGTGCCAGCTCACCACCGGGACTAGTCTACGAGCAGTACTTC.

The chain employs TRBV5-1 and TRBJ1-2, with 7 bases fitting TRBD1. Germline V gene sequence: CDR1 SGHRS, CDR2 YFSETQ. After removal of 0 bases from V and 3 bases from J, the junction contained 5 bases not matched to a gene. There are 15 residues in the CDR3. As DNA, the CDR3 is TGCGCCAGCAGCTTGGGGAACACAGGGGACTATGGCTACACCTTC. Protein sequence: CASSLGNTGDYGYTF.

The chain uses TRBV7-2 and TRBJ1-5; a weak D match, TRBD1 (5 bases). The germline gives CDR1 SGHTA, CDR2 FQGNSA. V was clipped by 2 bases and J by 6 bases, with 14 bases between them. The CDR3 length is 15 residues. The CDR3: CASSLSQGGLQPQHF. CDR3 sequence (DNA): TGTGCCAGCAGCTTAAGCCAGGGAGGACTTCAGCCCCAGCATTTT.

The V call is TRBV7-2, the J call TRBJ1-3; 7 nucleotides line up with TRBD1. V was clipped by 2 bases and J by 4 bases; unmatched bases: 2. Germline V gene sequence: CDR1 SGHTA, CDR2 FQGNSA. CDR3 length equals 14 residues. In DNA, the CDR3 is TGTGCCAGCAGCTTACTGACAGGGGGAAACACCATATATTTT. This codes for CASSLLTGGNTIYF.

CDR3 in amino acids: CASSASQTGTQETQYF. CDR3 DNA: TGTGCCAGCAGTGCGAGCCAAACAGGGACCCAAGAGACCCAGTACTTC. The rearrangement joins TRBV3-1 (or the pseudogene TRBV3-2) to TRBJ2-5; D perhaps matches TRBD1 (6 bases). Germline V gene sequence: CDR1 LGHDT, CDR2 YNNKEL (reference sequence). The ends were cut back, 6 bases at V and 1 base at J, with 18 bases in the middle. The CDR3 sequence is 16 residues long.

The chain carries TRBV19 and TRBJ1-5; TRBD1 might be the D (6 bases). Germline V gives CDR1 LNHDA, CDR2 SQIVND (reference sequence). The V end lost 6 bases, the J end lost 2 bases, and 14 bases lay between the germline ends. This CDR3 is built from 15 residues. The CDR3 loop is CASRPQGDGNQPQHF. DNA for the CDR3: TGTGCCAGTAGGCCACAGGGTGATGGCAATCAGCCCCAGCATTTT.

Here the CDR3 DNA reads TGTGCCAGCAGTTATGACAGAACCTACAATGAGCAGTTCTTC. Its translation is CASSYDRTYNEQFF. V is TRBV28 and J is TRBJ2-1; tentative D call: TRBD1 (5 bases). Germline loops: CDR1 MDHEN, CDR2 SYDVKM. The V gene lost 4 bases and the J gene lost 2 bases, with 9 bases spanning the gap. The CDR3 length is 14 residues.

V gene TRBV27 combines with J gene TRBJ2-1; 8 nucleotides line up with TRBD1. Trimming removed 2 bases from V and 2 bases from J; junction bases left unmatched: 2. This CDR3 comprises 15 residues. Germline lookup yields CDR1 MNHEY and CDR2 SMNVEV (reference sequence). This CDR3 is CASSLEQGAYNEQFF. The CDR3 DNA reads TGTGCCAGCAGTTTAGAACAGGGGGCCTACAATGAGCAGTTCTTC.

This clone has only one observation. CDR3 DNA sequence: TGTGCCAGCAGCGCCCGTCGGGGGGATGAGCAGTTCTTC. Its protein product is CASSARRGDEQFF. This chain links TRBV2 with TRBJ2-1, with TRBD2 matching 7 bases. CDR1 is SNHLY and CDR2 is FYNNEI in the germline V gene. V dropped 6 bases and J dropped 8; count of bases not matched to a gene: 7. This CDR3 contains 13 residues.

V is TRBV6-5 and J is TRBJ2-7, with 7 bases aligning to TRBD2. V was pared by 7 bases and J by 1 base, with 4 bases of the junction left unmatched. The length of the CDR3 is 13 residues. CDR1 and CDR2 from the germline V gene are MNHEY and SVGAGI. The DNA of the CDR3 is TGTGCCAGCAAAGAGCGGGATTCCTACGAGCAGTACTTC. Protein product: CASKERDSYEQYF.

The V call is TRBV28, the J call TRBJ2-5, with TRBD2 identical over 7 bases. V lost 8 bases to trimming and J lost 3 bases; unmatched junction nucleotides: 6. Germline values: CDR1 MDHEN, CDR2 SYDVKM. This CDR3 comprises 13 residues. DNA of the CDR3: TGTGCCAGCCGGGGGGTACCGAAAGAGACCCAGTACTTC. The encoded protein is CASRGVPKETQYF.

The genes are TRBV7-8 and TRBJ1-4; D is perhaps TRBD1 (6 bases). CDR1 is SGHVS and CDR2 is FQNEAQ in the germline V gene. With 3 bases removed from V and 8 bases from J, the gap between germline ends came to 16 bases. The CDR3 runs 15 residues. The CDR3 sequence: CASSFQGRGEEKLFF. CDR3 DNA sequence: TGTGCCAGCAGCTTTCAGGGGAGAGGAGAGGAAAAACTGTTTTTT.

The chain combines TRBV18 with TRBJ2-7; D unresolved. V was pared by 2 bases and J by 0 bases, with 8 bases between. Germline CDR1 is KGHSH and CDR2 is LQKENI. The CDR3 is made up of 14 amino acids. In DNA form, the CDR3 reads TGTGCCAGCTCACCAGAGGTTTTCTCCTACGAGCAGTACTTC. Translation gives CASSPEVFSYEQYF.

The chain carries TRBV6-6 and TRBJ1-5; TRBD1 agrees at 11 bases. Looked up from germline, CDR1 is MNHNY and CDR2 is SVGAGI (reference sequence). The CDR3 has 16 amino acids. V lost 4 bases to trimming and J lost 4 bases; unmatched junction nucleotides: 6. CDR3 amino acids: CASSSMGQGVNQPQHF. The CDR3 bases are TGTGCCAGCAGTTCCATGGGACAGGGGGTTAATCAGCCCCAGCATTTT.

This clone was picked up a small number of times. The CDR3 spells CASSLEFAGSYEQYF. The CDR3 DNA reads as TGCGCCAGCAGCTTGGAGTTTGCAGGGTCCTACGAGCAGTACTTC. V gene TRBV5-1 combines with J gene TRBJ2-7, with a weak D call TRBD1 (5 bases). Trimming removed 0 bases from V and 1 base from J, with 11 bases in between. Germline assignment: CDR1 SGHRS and CDR2 YFSETQ. CDR3 size: 15 residues. Looking up the rest from reference TRBV5-1 and TRBJ2-7 gives the full variable domain: KAGVTQTPRYLIKTRGQQVTLSCSPISGHRSVSWYQQTPGQGLQFLFEYFSETQRNKGNFPGRFSGRQFSNSRSEMNVSTLELGDSALYLCASSLEFAGSYEQYFGPGTRLTVT.

This clone was seen only once. The genes are TRBV6-1 and TRBJ1-5; TRBD1 agrees at 7 bases. Germline assignment: CDR1 MNHNS and CDR2 SASEGT. The CDR3 is 17 amino acids. V trimming: 2 bases; J trimming: 0 bases; junction bases outside the gene matches: 7. The CDR3: CASSELGQYYSNQPQHF. The CDR3 DNA reads as TGTGCCAGCAGTGAACTGGGACAGTATTATAGCAATCAGCCCCAGCATTTT.

The rearrangement links TRBV18 to TRBJ1-4; 8 bases match TRBD1. After removal of 2 bases from V and 5 bases from J, the junction contained 4 bases not matched to a gene. CDR3 length: 15 amino acids. The germline gives CDR1 KGHSH, CDR2 LQKENI. The CDR3 coding sequence is TGTGCCAGCTCACCAGGGACAGGAGGCAATGAAAAACTGTTTTTT. Translating it yields CASSPGTGGNEKLFF.